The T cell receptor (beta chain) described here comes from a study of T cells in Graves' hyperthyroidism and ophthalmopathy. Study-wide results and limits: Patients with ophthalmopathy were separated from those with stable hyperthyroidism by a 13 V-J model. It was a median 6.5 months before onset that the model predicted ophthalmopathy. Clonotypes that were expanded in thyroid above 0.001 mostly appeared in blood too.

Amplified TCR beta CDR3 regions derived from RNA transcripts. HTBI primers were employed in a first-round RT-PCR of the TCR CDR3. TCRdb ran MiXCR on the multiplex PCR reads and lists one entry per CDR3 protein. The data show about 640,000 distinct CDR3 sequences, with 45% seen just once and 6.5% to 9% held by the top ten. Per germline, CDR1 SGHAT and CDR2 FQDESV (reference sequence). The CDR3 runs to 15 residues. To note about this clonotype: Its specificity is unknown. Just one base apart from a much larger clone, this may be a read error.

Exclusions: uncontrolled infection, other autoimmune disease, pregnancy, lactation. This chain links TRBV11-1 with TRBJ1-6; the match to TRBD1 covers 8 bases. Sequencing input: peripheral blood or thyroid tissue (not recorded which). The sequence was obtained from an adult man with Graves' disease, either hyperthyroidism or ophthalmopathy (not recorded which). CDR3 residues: CARSLTTGENSPLHF. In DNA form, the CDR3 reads TGTGCCCGCAGCCTCACGACAGGGGAAAATTCACCCCTCCACTTT.